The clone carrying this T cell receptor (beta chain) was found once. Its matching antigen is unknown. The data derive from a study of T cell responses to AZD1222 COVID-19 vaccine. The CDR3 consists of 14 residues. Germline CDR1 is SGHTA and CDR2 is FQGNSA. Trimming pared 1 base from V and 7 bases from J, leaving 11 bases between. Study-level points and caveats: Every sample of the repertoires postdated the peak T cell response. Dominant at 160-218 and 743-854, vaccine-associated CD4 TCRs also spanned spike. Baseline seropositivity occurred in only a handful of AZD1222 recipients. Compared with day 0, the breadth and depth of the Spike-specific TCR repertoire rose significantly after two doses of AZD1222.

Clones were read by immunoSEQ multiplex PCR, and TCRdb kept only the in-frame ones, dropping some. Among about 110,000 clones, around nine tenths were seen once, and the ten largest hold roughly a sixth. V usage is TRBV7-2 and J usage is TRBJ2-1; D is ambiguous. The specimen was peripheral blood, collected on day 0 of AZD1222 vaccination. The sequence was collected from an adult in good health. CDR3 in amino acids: CASSLGPGWNEQFF. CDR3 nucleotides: TGTGCCAGCAGCTTAGGCCCGGGTTGGAATGAGCAGTTCTTC. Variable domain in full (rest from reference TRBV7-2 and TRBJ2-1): GAGVSQSPSNKVTEKGKDVELRCDPISGHTALYWYRQSLGQGLEFLIYFQGNSAPDKSGLPSDRFSAERTGGSVSTLTIQRTQQEDSAVYLCASSLGPGWNEQFFGPGTRLTVL.